These 19 T cell receptor beta chains were sequenced from one sample in a study of T cell responses to AZD1222 COVID-19 vaccine. The method was immunoSEQ multiplex PCR; TCRdb's version includes in-frame clones alone and lacks a portion of them. The data contain 95,000 to 150,000 clones, 75% to 95% of them singletons. The starting material was peripheral blood, obtained on day 0 of AZD1222 vaccination. The receptors stem from an adult in good health.

This clone was detected once. This rearrangement joins TRBV28 to TRBJ1-6; D gene uncertain. CDR1 MDHEN and CDR2 SYDVKM come from the germline V gene. Trimming cost V 7 bases and J 2 bases, with 21 bases left between them. CDR3 length: 18 amino acids. CDR3 coding DNA: TGTGCCAGCACCACTCCAGTTAGTCCGGAAGCCTATAATTCACCCCTCCACTTT. Amino acids: CASTTPVSPEAYNSPLHF.

The table lists this clone with a count of one. The chain employs TRBV3-1 (or the pseudogene TRBV3-2) and TRBJ1-2; 7 bases align to TRBD1. Germline V gives CDR1 LGHDT, CDR2 YNNKEL (reference sequence). Trimming at V came to 4 bases and at J to 4 bases, leaving 6 bases not matched to a gene. The CDR3 extends over 14 amino acids. The CDR3 region has the DNA TGTGCCAGCAGCCCACCGGGACAGTTCTATGGCTACACCTTC. Protein product: CASSPPGQFYGYTF.

The chain joins TRBV9 to TRBJ1-1, with D perhaps matching TRBD1 (5 bases). V dropped 6 bases and J dropped 4 bases, with 10 bases sitting between them. CDR1 and CDR2 (germline): SGDLS, YYNGEE. The CDR3 consists of 12 residues. CDR3 bases: TGTGCCAGCAAGAGGGACGGCACTGAAGCTTTCTTT. Amino acids: CASKRDGTEAFF.

The chain couples TRBV28 to TRBJ2-7; D is undetermined. Germline lookup yields CDR1 MDHEN and CDR2 SYDVKM. V lost 3 bases and J 0 bases, leaving 9 bases between the germline ends. The CDR3 has 14 amino acids. The CDR3 DNA reads TGTGCCAGCAGTTTCGGCAGAAACTCCTACGAGCAGTACTTC. Its translation: CASSFGRNSYEQYF.

There are a few counts of this clone. The rearrangement links TRBV18 to TRBJ1-2; D remains unclear. Trimming shortened V by 5 bases and J by 2 bases, and 15 bases separated the two germline ends. Per the germline V gene, CDR1 is KGHSH and CDR2 is LQKENI. This CDR3 region has 15 residues. CDR3 DNA: TGTGCCAGCTCATCTCCGGTCAGACCAAACTATGGCTACACCTTC. It codes for CASSSPVRPNYGYTF.

The sample holds many counts of this clone. The chain joins TRBV9 to TRBJ1-2; no reliable D call. The CDR3 extends over 10 amino acids. Trimming shortened V by 6 bases and J by 8 bases, and 8 bases separated the two germline ends. Germline values: CDR1 SGDLS, CDR2 YYNGEE. The CDR3 bases are TGTGCCAGCAAGGAGGGAGGCTACACCTTC. Its translation: CASKEGGYTF.

The rearrangement links TRBV12-3 or TRBV12-4 to TRBJ1-2; tentatively, D is TRBD1 (5 bases). Trimming removed 5 bases at V and 7 bases at J, with 11 bases between. This CDR3 has 12 amino acids. As DNA, the CDR3 is TGTGCCAGCAGTCCCCTGAGGGGTGGCTACACCTTC. Residues: CASSPLRGGYTF.

The chain employs TRBV5-1 and TRBJ2-3; tentative D call: TRBD2 (6 bases). V lost 6 bases and J 5 bases, leaving 7 bases between the germline ends. Looked up from germline, CDR1 is SGHRS and CDR2 is YFSETQ. This CDR3 region has 11 residues. The CDR3 bases are TGCGCCAGCACCGGGGGAGATACGCAGTATTTT. Residues: CASTGGDTQYF.

V gene TRBV12-3 or TRBV12-4 combines with J gene TRBJ2-1; D ambiguous. The CDR3 is 12 amino acids. Trimming removed 5 bases from V and 7 bases from J, with 9 bases in between. CDR3 loop: CASSPYPNEQFF. The CDR3 DNA follows: TGTGCCAGCAGTCCCTATCCTAATGAGCAGTTCTTC.

This chain connects TRBV7-6 to TRBJ2-3; 9 nucleotides align to TRBD2. There are 15 residues in the CDR3. The V gene's germline CDR1 is SGHVS and CDR2 FNYEAQ. After removal of 2 bases from V and 3 bases from J, the junction contained 3 bases not matched to a gene. The CDR3 nucleotides are TGTGCCAGCAGCTTAAGCGGGGGGTTGACAGATACGCAGTATTTT. As protein: CASSLSGGLTDTQYF. The full variable domain, rest sourced from reference TRBV7-6 and TRBJ2-3, is GAGVSQSPRYKVTKRGQDVALRCDPISGHVSLYWYRQALGQGPEFLTYFNYEAQQDKSGLPNDRFSAERPEGSISTLTIQRTEQRDSAMYRCASSLSGGLTDTQYFGPGTRLTVL.

The chain uses TRBV13 and TRBJ1-4, with a possible D match to TRBD1 (6 bases). Trimming shortened V by 5 bases and J by 5 bases, and 12 bases separated the two germline ends. This CDR3 is built from 14 residues. Germline-derived CDR1 and CDR2 are PRHDT and FYEKMQ (reference sequence). The CDR3 loop is CASSLRGGNEKLFF. DNA for the CDR3: TGTGCCAGCAGCCTCCGTGGGGGCAATGAAAAACTGTTTTTT.

The chain combines TRBV5-4 with TRBJ2-3, with TRBD1 matching 8 bases. Per germline, CDR1 SGHNT and CDR2 YYREEE (reference sequence). Germline trimming cut 4 bases from V and 4 bases from J; bases unmatched to any gene: 5. This CDR3 has 14 amino acids. DNA of the CDR3: TGTGCCAGCAGCGCACAGGGGGAGGCAGATACGCAGTATTTT. Amino acids: CASSAQGEADTQYF.

The chain links TRBV6-6 to TRBJ1-2; 8 nucleotides agree with TRBD1. V was clipped by 2 bases and J by 4 bases; unmatched bases: 9. Germline assignment: CDR1 MNHNY and CDR2 SVGAGI (reference sequence). This CDR3 region has 16 residues. CDR3 nucleotides: TGTGCCAGCAGTTACAGTATACAGGGGGTAGGCTATGGCTACACCTTC. Amino acids: CASSYSIQGVGYGYTF.

V usage is TRBV11-1 and J usage is TRBJ2-1, with TRBD1 identical over 7 bases. From germline, CDR1 is SGHAT and CDR2 FQDESV (reference sequence). V trimming: 7 bases; J trimming: 9 bases; junction bases outside the gene matches: 12. The CDR3 length is 14 residues. In DNA, the CDR3 is TGTGCCAGCACCCTGACAGGGCGTAGAGGTGAGCAGTTCTTC. Its protein product is CASTLTGRRGEQFF.

This clone has more than one count but fewer than ten. The chain is built from TRBV24-1 and TRBJ2-3, with D maybe TRBD2 (5 bases). With 9 bases removed from V and 0 bases from J, the gap between germline ends came to 12 bases. The CDR3 is made up of 14 amino acids. From germline, CDR1 is KGHDR and CDR2 SFDVKD. This chain's CDR3 is CATATTGSTDTQYF. The DNA for the CDR3 is TGTGCCACCGCTACGACGGGGAGCACAGATACGCAGTATTTT.

J is TRBJ1-5 and V is TRBV7-9; a possible D gene is TRBD1 (5 bases). The CDR3 extends over 16 amino acids. Trimming stripped 4 bases from V and 7 bases from J, with 20 bases between. Germline lookup yields CDR1 SEHNR and CDR2 FQNEAQ (reference sequence). CDR3 nucleotide sequence: TGTGCCAGCAGCTCCGCCACGTGGGGGGGTCAGCAGCCCCAGCATTTT. Protein sequence: CASSSATWGGQQPQHF.

V and J are TRBV12-5 and TRBJ1-1, with D possibly matching TRBD1 (5 bases). Looked up from germline, CDR1 is LGHNT and CDR2 is FRNRAP. V was cut by 0 bases and J by 1 base, with 12 bases left in between. The CDR3 sequence is 16 residues long. CDR3 amino acids: CASGLVYGTRNTEAFF. The DNA for the CDR3 is TGTGCTAGTGGTTTGGTATACGGGACTAGGAACACTGAAGCTTTCTTT.

This sequence joins TRBV7-9 and TRBJ2-7; 7 bases are shared with TRBD2. The CDR3 contains 14 residues. V trimming: 2 bases; J trimming: 3 bases; junction bases outside the gene matches: 4. CDR1 SEHNR and CDR2 FQNEAQ come from the germline V gene (reference sequence). In DNA, the CDR3 is TGTGCCAGCAGCTTAAGCGGGGTCGGCTACGAGCAGTACTTC. It yields the protein CASSLSGVGYEQYF.

This chain joins TRBV7-2 and TRBJ1-1; tentative D call: TRBD1 (6 bases). Trimming took off 5 bases at V and 2 bases at J, with 9 bases between the two ends. CDR1 is SGHTA, CDR2 FQGNSA, per germline. The CDR3 spans 13 residues. This CDR3 is CASSQGQNTEAFF. The CDR3 DNA follows: TGTGCCAGCAGCCAGGGACAAAACACTGAAGCTTTCTTT.